The clone carrying this T cell receptor beta chain has a handful of counts. Other DNA sequences of this sample code for an identical CDR3. The CDR3 length is 15 residues. CDR1 and CDR2 (germline): SGDLS, YYNGEE. Trimming left V 3 bases short and J 6 bases short, with 13 bases between. The sample belongs to a study of T cell responses to AZD1222 COVID-19 vaccine. Assay used: immunoSEQ multiplex PCR; TCRdb lists only in-frame clones, some missing. The data contain about 53,000 clones, 80% to 90% of them singletons. The source of this sequence is an adult who received the AZD1222 COVID-19 vaccine. This chain uses TRBV9 with TRBJ1-6; D is unclear. Here the sequenced sample was peripheral blood, taken 28 days after the second AZD1222 dose. The DNA of the CDR3 is TGTGCCAGCAGCGCGGCGGGCAGAGGTAATTCACCCCTCCACTTT. It translates to CASSAAGRGNSPLHF.